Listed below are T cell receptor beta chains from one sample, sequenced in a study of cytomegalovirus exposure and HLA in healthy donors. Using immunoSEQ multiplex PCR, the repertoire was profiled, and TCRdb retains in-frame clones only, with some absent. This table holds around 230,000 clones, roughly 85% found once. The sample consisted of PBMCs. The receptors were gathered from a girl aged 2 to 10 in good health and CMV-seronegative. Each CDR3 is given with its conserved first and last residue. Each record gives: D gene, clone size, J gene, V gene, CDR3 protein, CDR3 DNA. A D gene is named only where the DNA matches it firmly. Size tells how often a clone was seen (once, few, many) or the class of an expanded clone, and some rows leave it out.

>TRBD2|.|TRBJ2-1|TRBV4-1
CASSQGRGGAQYNEQFF
TGCGCCAGCAGCCAAGGCCGCGGGGGGGCCCAGTACAATGAGCAGTTCTTC
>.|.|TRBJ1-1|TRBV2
CASSRRGVVNTEAFF
TGTGCCAGCAGTCGTCGGGGGGTGGTCAACACTGAAGCTTTCTTT
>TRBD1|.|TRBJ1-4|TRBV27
CASSRIQGGRTNEKLFF
TGTGCCAGCAGCCGAATACAGGGGGGGAGAACTAATGAAAAACTGTTTTTT
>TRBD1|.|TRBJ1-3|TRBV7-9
CSSSLAPGGMVHTIYF
TGTTCCAGCAGCTTAGCTCCAGGGGGCATGGTCCACACCATATATTTT
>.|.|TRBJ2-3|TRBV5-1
CASSLDRVADTQYF
TGCGCCAGCAGCTTGGACAGGGTGGCAGATACGCAGTATTTT
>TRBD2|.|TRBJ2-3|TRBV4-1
CASSLTSGVSTDTQYF
TGCGCCAGCAGTCTGACTAGCGGGGTTAGCACAGATACGCAGTATTTT
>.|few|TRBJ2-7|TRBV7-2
CASSLSGPYEQYF
TGTGCCAGCAGCTTATCAGGTCCCTACGAGCAGTACTTC
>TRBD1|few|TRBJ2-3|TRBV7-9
CASLRTGGTDTQYF
TGTGCCAGCCTTCGGACAGGGGGCACAGATACGCAGTATTTT
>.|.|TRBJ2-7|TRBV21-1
CASSKGTSGACYEQYF
TGTGCCAGCAGCAAAGGGACTAGCGGGGCTTGTTACGAGCAGTACTTC
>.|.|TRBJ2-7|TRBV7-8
CASSPSAGYEQYF
TGTGCCAGCAGCCCGTCCGCCGGGTACGAGCAGTACTTC
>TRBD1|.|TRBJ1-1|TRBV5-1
CASRITGENTEAFF
TGCGCCAGCAGGATTACAGGGGAGAACACTGAAGCTTTCTTT
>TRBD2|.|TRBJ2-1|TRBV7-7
CASSPRTSGRGYNEQFF
TGTGCCAGCAGCCCCCGGACTAGCGGGAGGGGGTACAATGAGCAGTTCTTC
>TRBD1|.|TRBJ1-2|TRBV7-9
CASSLAQGSYGYTF
TGTGCCAGCAGCTTAGCACAGGGGAGCTATGGCTACACCTTC
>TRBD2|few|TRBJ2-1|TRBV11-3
CASSLDHGLAGIDEQFF
TGTGCCAGCAGCTTAGATCACGGACTAGCGGGGATAGATGAGCAGTTCTTC
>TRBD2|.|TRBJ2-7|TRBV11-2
CASSPLAGGYEQYF
TGTGCCAGCAGCCCACTAGCGGGGGGATACGAGCAGTACTTC
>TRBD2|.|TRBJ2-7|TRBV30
CAWSVLGGVEQYF
TGTGCCTGGAGTGTCCTGGGAGGGGTCGAGCAGTACTTC
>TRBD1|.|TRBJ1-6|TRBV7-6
CASSLEGQRNSPLHF
TGTGCCAGCAGCTTAGAGGGACAGAGGAATTCACCCCTCCACTTT
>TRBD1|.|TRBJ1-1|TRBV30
CAWRGQYVTEAFF
TGTGCCTGGAGGGGACAGTATGTCACTGAAGCTTTCTTT